Each of the 23 T cell receptor beta chains below was sequenced from the same sample in a study of blood T cell repertoires in COVID-19. The table came from immunoSEQ multiplex PCR; TCRdb's copy has only in-frame clones and leaves some out. The data show about 190,000 clones, with about 88% seen just once and roughly 6.2% held by the top ten. Sequenced input: peripheral blood. These receptors were taken from a woman in her thirties or forties who had recovered from COVID-19.

V and J are TRBV5-8 and TRBJ1-1; 9 nucleotides match TRBD1. Germline values: CDR1 SGHTS, CDR2 YDEGEE. V was clipped by 0 bases and J by 0 bases; unmatched bases: 9. The CDR3 runs to 18 residues. CDR3 residues: CASSLATTGGLMNTEAFF. The CDR3 region has the DNA TGTGCCAGCAGCTTGGCGACGACAGGGGGTTTAATGAACACTGAAGCTTTCTTT.

V and J are TRBV7-2 and TRBJ1-4; the match to TRBD1 covers 9 bases. Looked up from germline, CDR1 is SGHTA and CDR2 is FQGNSA. This CDR3 is 16 amino acids long. V shed 4 bases, J shed 11 bases, and the junction held 14 bases outside the gene matches. CDR3 region: CASSYRFGQGPGKLFF. CDR3 sequence (DNA): TGTGCCAGCAGCTACCGTTTCGGACAGGGGCCCGGGAAACTGTTTTTT.

This chain uses TRBV6-5 with TRBJ2-7, with 8 bases aligning to TRBD1. The CDR3 loop spans 13 amino acids. Germline CDR1 and CDR2: MNHEY and SVGAGI. Germline trimming cut 7 bases from V and 7 bases from J; bases unmatched to any gene: 9. The DNA of the CDR3 is TGTGCCAGCACCCAGGGGGCGGCGGGTGAGCAGTACTTC. Amino acid sequence: CASTQGAAGEQYF.

The table lists this clone with a few counts. The rearrangement joins TRBV6-5 to TRBJ2-7; D may be TRBD2 (6 bases). The CDR3 is made up of 16 amino acids. Germline CDR1 MNHEY, CDR2 SVGAGI. The V end was cut by 0 bases, the J end by 3 bases, with 15 bases between. CDR3 protein: CASSYSSVGGSYEQYF. In DNA form, the CDR3 reads TGTGCCAGCAGTTACTCGAGTGTGGGGGGTAGCTACGAGCAGTACTTC.

The rearrangement joins TRBV4-1 to TRBJ2-1; 8 bases line up with TRBD2. CDR3 length: 15 amino acids. The V segment lost 1 base and the J segment 7 bases; nucleotides outside the gene matches: 6. CDR1 is MGHRA and CDR2 is YSYEKL in the germline V gene. The CDR3 DNA reads as TGCGCCAGCAGCCAAGCGGTACTAGCGGCTAATGAGCAGTTCTTC. It yields the protein CASSQAVLAANEQFF.

The chain links TRBV6-5 to TRBJ2-3; possibly TRBD1 for D (5 bases). The germline V gene has CDR1 MNHEY and CDR2 SVGAGI. This CDR3 has 15 residues. Trimming pared 6 bases from V and 4 bases from J, leaving 17 bases between. The CDR3: CASSGRRGIPDTQYF. CDR3 coding DNA: TGTGCCAGCAGCGGAAGAAGGGGTATCCCAGATACGCAGTATTTT.

This clone was observed once. This sample also contains other DNA sequences that code for the same CDR3. The chain combines TRBV4-2 with TRBJ2-7; D gene unclear. The CDR3 totals 15 residues. Deletions cut 0 bases from V and 0 bases from J, with 9 bases between. The germline V gene has CDR1 LGHNA and CDR2 YNFKEQ. Written as DNA, the CDR3 is TGTGCCAGCAGCCAAGATGGGCAGTCCTCCTACGAGCAGTACTTC. Residues: CASSQDGQSSYEQYF.

The rearrangement links TRBV2 to TRBJ2-1; 8 bases line up with TRBD1. Germline CDR1 reads SNHLY; CDR2 reads FYNNEI. The CDR3 covers 12 residues. V lost 6 bases to trimming and J lost 10 bases; unmatched junction nucleotides: 5. The chain's CDR3 is CASSLDRGEQFF. The CDR3 DNA reads TGTGCCAGCAGCCTCGACAGGGGAGAGCAGTTCTTC.

To note about this clone: Compared with germline, one end of the junction differs, possibly owing to a read error. The chain links TRBV29-1 to TRBJ2-7, with 7 bases fitting TRBD2. This CDR3 contains 13 residues. The germline gives CDR1 SQVTM, CDR2 ANQGSEA. CDR3 DNA: TGCAGCGTTGAAGACGGTGGCGGGGGACGGATCGACTTC. Protein: CSVEDGGGGRIDF.

V and J are TRBV11-3 and TRBJ2-1; 8 bases agree with TRBD2. This CDR3 has 14 residues. Trimming cost V 5 bases and J 10 bases; bases outside gene matches: 10. The germline gives CDR1 SGHNT, CDR2 YENEEA. The CDR3: CASSPLPTGGEQFF. The CDR3 DNA follows: TGTGCCAGCAGCCCACTACCCACGGGAGGGGAGCAGTTCTTC.

The chain links TRBV19 to TRBJ2-1, with 9 nucleotides matching TRBD2. Germline V gene data show CDR1 as LNHDA and CDR2 as SQIVND (reference sequence). The CDR3 is 15 amino acids. With 4 bases clipped from V and 4 bases from J, the junction kept 5 bases outside the gene matches. The CDR3 here is CASSRPSGVYNEQFF. The CDR3 DNA follows: TGTGCCAGTAGTAGGCCTAGCGGGGTGTACAATGAGCAGTTCTTC. The full variable domain, completed using reference TRBV19 and TRBJ2-1, is DGGITQSPKYLFRKEGQNVTLSCEQNLNHDAMYWYRQDPGQGLRLIYYSQIVNDFQKGDIAEGYSVSREKKESFPLTVTSAQKNPTAFYLCASSRPSGVYNEQFFGPGTRLTVL.

V usage is TRBV7-8 and J usage is TRBJ2-7; 12 nucleotides match TRBD2. Germline loops: CDR1 SGHVS, CDR2 FQNEAQ. V lost 5 bases, J lost 2 bases, and 4 bases stayed unmatched. This CDR3 contains 15 residues. The CDR3 is CASSPGLAGTYEQYF. DNA for the CDR3: TGTGCCAGCAGCCCCGGACTAGCGGGAACCTACGAGCAGTACTTC.

The chain carries TRBV2 and TRBJ2-4, with 16 bases lining up with TRBD2. This CDR3 region has 18 residues. The junction had 8 bases not matched to a gene; V was cut back by 6 bases and J by 3 bases. Looked up from germline, CDR1 is SNHLY and CDR2 is FYNNEI. The CDR3 sequence is CASRGGTSGRADKNIQYF. In DNA form, the CDR3 reads TGTGCCAGCAGGGGGGGGACTAGCGGGAGGGCCGACAAAAACATTCAGTACTTC.

The chain combines TRBV21-1 with TRBJ2-1; no check of the table's D call, TRBD2, against the DNA was made. TRBV21-1 is noted as a pseudogene. CDR3 size: 16 residues. CDR3 sequence: CASTQGLGGVNNEQFF. CDR3 DNA: TGTGCCAGCACCCAAGGGTTGGGGGGGGTCAACAATGAGCAGTTCTTC.

In regard to this clone: At one end, the junction sequence differs from germline, possibly due to a read error. V and J are TRBV6-5 and TRBJ2-1; a weak D match, TRBD2 (5 bases). CDR1 MNHEY and CDR2 SVGAGI come from the germline V gene. The CDR3 has 11 residues. CDR3 sequence (DNA): TGTGCCAGCAGTCGGGGTCTAGAGCAATTCTTC. Encoded protein: CASSRGLEQFF.

The chain carries TRBV7-6 and TRBJ2-1; 8 bases line up with TRBD1. The CDR3 contains 15 residues. Germline CDR1 SGHVS, CDR2 FNYEAQ. V lost 5 bases and J lost 3; bases outside the gene matches: 6. CDR3: CASSPEGQGYNEQFF. CDR3 bases: TGTGCCAGCAGCCCCGAAGGACAGGGCTACAATGAGCAGTTCTTC. Variable domain in full (rest from reference TRBV7-6 and TRBJ2-1): GAGVSQSPRYKVTKRGQDVALRCDPISGHVSLYWYRQALGQGPEFLTYFNYEAQQDKSGLPNDRFSAERPEGSISTLTIQRTEQRDSAMYRCASSPEGQGYNEQFFGPGTRLTVL.

V is TRBV19 and J is TRBJ2-7; 10 bases agree with TRBD1. Per the germline V gene, CDR1 is LNHDA and CDR2 is SQIVND (reference sequence). The CDR3 consists of 14 residues. J gave up 10 bases and V 7 bases, and 13 bases lay outside the gene matches. The CDR3 reads CASTKTRDRGRQYF. CDR3 coding DNA: TGTGCCAGTACCAAAACCCGGGACAGGGGCCGACAGTACTTC.

The chain has TRBV5-1 and TRBJ2-2; D unresolved. The CDR3 extends over 13 amino acids. CDR1 and CDR2 from the germline V gene are SGHRS and YFSETQ. Trimming removed 5 bases from V and 6 bases from J, with 11 bases in between. CDR3: CASSTRPAGELFF. In nucleotides, the CDR3 is TGCGCCAGCAGTACCCGCCCGGCCGGGGAGCTGTTTTTT.

This rearrangement joins TRBV24-1 to TRBJ2-1, with D unresolved. The CDR3 has 13 residues. V lost 3 bases and J lost 4, with 6 bases in between. Germline values: CDR1 KGHDR, CDR2 SFDVKD. CDR3 residues: CATSDTFYNEQFF. DNA of the CDR3: TGTGCCACCAGTGATACTTTTTACAATGAGCAGTTCTTC.

The chain has TRBV21-1 and TRBJ1-5; TRBD1 reflects the table's D call only, with no check against the DNA. TRBV21-1 is a listed pseudogene. The CDR3 runs to 13 residues. CDR3 sequence: CASRGQGGQPQHF. In DNA form, the CDR3 reads TGTGCCAGCAGAGGACAGGGTGGTCAGCCCCAGCATTTT.

This chain links TRBV7-3 with TRBJ1-1; unclear D gene. Germline CDR1 is SGHTA and CDR2 is FQGTGA. V was clipped by 1 base and J by 0 bases, with 18 bases between them. The CDR3 is 18 amino acids. CDR3 nucleotide sequence: TGTGCCAGCAGCTTAAGTCGCGTCACAGCCTATTTGAACACTGAAGCTTTCTTT. Its translation is CASSLSRVTAYLNTEAFF.

The chain recombines TRBV29-1 with TRBJ1-2, with no clear D. This CDR3 is 12 amino acids long. Germline CDR1 is SQVTM and CDR2 is ANQGSEA. The V end was cut by 3 bases, the J end by 2 bases, with 7 bases between. The CDR3 DNA reads TGCAGCGTTGACCGCAGGAACTATGGCTACACCTTC. Protein sequence: CSVDRRNYGYTF. Using reference TRBV29-1 and TRBJ1-2 for the parts outside the CDR3, the full variable domain is SAVISQKPSRDICQRGTSLTIQCQVDSQVTMMFWYRQQPGQSLTLIATANQGSEATYESGFVIDKFPISRPNLTFSTLTVSNMSPEDSSIYLCSVDRRNYGYTFGSGTRLTVV.

The chain is built from TRBV18 and TRBJ2-1; TRBD2 aligns across 10 bases. Per germline, CDR1 KGHSH and CDR2 LQKENI. The CDR3 extends over 18 amino acids. V trimming: 6 bases; J trimming: 2 bases; junction bases outside the gene matches: 13. CDR3 nucleotides: TGTGCCAGCTCCCAGAACCCTCTACTAGCGGGAACCTACAATGAGCAGTTCTTC. This codes for CASSQNPLLAGTYNEQFF.